This T cell receptor (beta chain) is drawn from a study of CD8+CD57+ T cells in acquired aplastic anemia. The CDR3 runs to 15 residues. V was clipped by 0 bases and J by 2 bases, with 11 bases between them. Germline lookup yields CDR1 SGHVS and CDR2 FNYEAQ. This clonotype showed up many times. Genomic DNA provided the template from which TCR beta VDJ and CDR3 profiles were obtained. TCRdb re-called the reads through MiXCR, storing one row per CDR3 protein. The sample shows about 470,000 distinct CDR3 sequences, approximately 32% of them seen only once. In patients chosen for sequencing, flow cytometry had shown CD8+CD57+ cell expansion.

The receptor's source is a human donor with aplastic anemia. The sequenced sample was sorted CD4+, CD8+, or CD8+CD57+ T cells (not recorded which) from PBMCs. The rearrangement links TRBV7-6 to TRBJ2-7; no reliable D call. CDR3 DNA: TGTGCCAGCAGCTTAGCCCCTTTATCAACCTACGAGCAGTACTTC. Its protein product is CASSLAPLSTYEQYF.